This T cell receptor (beta chain) was recovered during a study of T cell responses to AZD1222 COVID-19 vaccine. About the study: Second-dose intervals of approximately 4 or approximately 12 weeks were pooled.

Whole-study results and caveats: Following two doses of AZD1222, Spike-specific TCR breadth and depth rose. The donor cohort was predominantly white British with a female majority, and clonal diversity may have been underestimated.

Profiling relied on immunoSEQ multiplex PCR, and the TCRdb table lists in-frame clones only, not all of them. This table holds about 140,000 clones, approximately 85% found once. On this clone itself: Its antigen is not identified.

The CDR3 has 13 amino acids. V was shortened by 6 bases and J by 7 bases, with 16 bases between the two germline ends. CDR1 and CDR2 (germline): LNHDA, SQIVND (reference sequence). The sequenced sample was peripheral blood, obtained on day 0 of AZD1222 vaccination. The clonotype originates from an adult in good health. This chain links TRBV19 with TRBJ2-7, with D unresolved. The CDR3: CASSLRLFWEQYF. The CDR3 bases are TGTGCCAGTAGCCTAAGATTATTTTGGGAGCAGTACTTC.